The text below deals with one T cell receptor (beta chain). This specimen comes from a study of blood T cell repertoires in COVID-19. Clones were read by immunoSEQ multiplex PCR, and TCRdb kept only the in-frame ones, dropping some. The profile shows approximately 110,000 clones, about 88% of them singletons. Sequencing was performed on peripheral blood. The receptor was derived from a human donor in a cohort sampled during active COVID-19.

CDR3 nucleotides: TGTGCCAGCAGCCTACCAGGGGCAAACACCGGGGAGCTGTTTTTT. It is translated as CASSLPGANTGELFF. The V and J genes are TRBV7-3 and TRBJ2-2, with a tentative D call TRBD1 (6 bases). CDR1 and CDR2 from the germline V gene are SGHTA and FQGTGA. V lost 5 bases and J 2 bases, leaving 12 bases between the germline ends. This CDR3 is built from 15 residues.